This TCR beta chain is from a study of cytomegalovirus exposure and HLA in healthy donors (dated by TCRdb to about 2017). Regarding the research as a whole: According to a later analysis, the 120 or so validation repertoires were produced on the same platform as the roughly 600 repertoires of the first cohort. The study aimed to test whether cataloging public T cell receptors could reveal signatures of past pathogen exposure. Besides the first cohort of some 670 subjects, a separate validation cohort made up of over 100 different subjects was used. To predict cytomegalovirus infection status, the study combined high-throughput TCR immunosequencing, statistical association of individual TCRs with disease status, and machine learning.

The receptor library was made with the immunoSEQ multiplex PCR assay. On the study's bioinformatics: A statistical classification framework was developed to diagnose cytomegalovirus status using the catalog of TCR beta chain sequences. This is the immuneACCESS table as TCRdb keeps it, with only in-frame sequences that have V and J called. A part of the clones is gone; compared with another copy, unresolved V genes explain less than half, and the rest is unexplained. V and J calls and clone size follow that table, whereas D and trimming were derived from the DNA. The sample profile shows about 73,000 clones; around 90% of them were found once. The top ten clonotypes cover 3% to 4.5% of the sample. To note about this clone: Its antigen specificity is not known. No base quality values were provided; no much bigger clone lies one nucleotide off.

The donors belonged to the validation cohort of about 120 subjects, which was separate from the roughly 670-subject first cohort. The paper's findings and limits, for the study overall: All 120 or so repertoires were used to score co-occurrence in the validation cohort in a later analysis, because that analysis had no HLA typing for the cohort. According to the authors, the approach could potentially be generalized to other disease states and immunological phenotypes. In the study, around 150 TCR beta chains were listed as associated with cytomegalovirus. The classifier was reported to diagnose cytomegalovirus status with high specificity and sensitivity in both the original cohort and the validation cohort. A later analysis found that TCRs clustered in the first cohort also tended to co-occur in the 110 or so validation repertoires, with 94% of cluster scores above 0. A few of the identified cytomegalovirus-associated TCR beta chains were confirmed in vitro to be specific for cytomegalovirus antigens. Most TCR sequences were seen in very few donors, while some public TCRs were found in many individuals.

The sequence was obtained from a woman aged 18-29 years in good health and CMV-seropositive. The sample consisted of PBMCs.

The DNA sequence follows: TGTGCCTGGAGATCGGCTAGCGTATACAATGAGCAGTTCTTC. Translated, this gives CAWRSASVYNEQFF. Rearrangement joined TRBV30 to TRBJ2-1, and TRBD2 may be the D gene, going by 6 matching bases. V is cut by 3 bases and J by 4 bases, and the space between the germline ends is 13 bases. Taken from cysteine to phenylalanine, the CDR3 has 14 residues. Only the CDR3 part of the read is kept: 42 bases, read in frame from the first base. CDR1 GTSNPN and CDR2 SVGIG were looked up in the germline V gene (reference sequence).